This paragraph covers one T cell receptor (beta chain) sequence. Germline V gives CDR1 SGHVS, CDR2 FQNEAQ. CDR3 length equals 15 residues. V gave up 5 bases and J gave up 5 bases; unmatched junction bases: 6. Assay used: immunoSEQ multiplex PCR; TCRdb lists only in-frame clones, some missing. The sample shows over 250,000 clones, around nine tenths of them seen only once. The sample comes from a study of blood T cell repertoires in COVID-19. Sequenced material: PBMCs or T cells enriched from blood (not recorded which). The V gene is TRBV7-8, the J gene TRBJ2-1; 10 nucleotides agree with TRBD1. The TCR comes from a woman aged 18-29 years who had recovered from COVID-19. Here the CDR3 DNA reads TGTGCCAGCAGCCCGGGACAGGGGCTCCACAATGAGCAGTTCTTC. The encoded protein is CASSPGQGLHNEQFF.